This TCR beta chain was obtained from a study of stem cell transplantation in POMP-related autoinflammatory disease. General study points: In patients with PRAID, every analyzed T-cell subset tended to show lower diversity and higher clonality.

Points on this clone: Antigen: not known.

This table comes from immunoSEQ multiplex PCR, and its TCRdb copy is limited to in-frame clones, with some not included. The sample contains approximately 65,000 clones, approximately 90% of which appear only once. The CDR3 contains 14 residues. Germline V gene lookup returns CDR1 SGHRS and CDR2 YFSETQ. The germline V and J ends were trimmed by 0 bases and 4 bases, with 9 bases remaining between them. This sequence joins TRBV5-1 and TRBJ2-3; D call uncertain. This sequence was found in a human patient with POMP-related autoinflammation and immune dysregulation (PRAID). The graft donor may have contributed some T cells. The source was CD4+ T cells from PBMCs, collected after stem cell transplantation. The CDR3 coding sequence is TGCGCCAGCAGCTTGGGGCCCGAGGCAGATACGCAGTATTTT. Translation gives CASSLGPEADTQYF. Filled out from reference TRBV5-1 and TRBJ2-3, the complete variable domain reads KAGVTQTPRYLIKTRGQQVTLSCSPISGHRSVSWYQQTPGQGLQFLFEYFSETQRNKGNFPGRFSGRQFSNSRSEMNVSTLELGDSALYLCASSLGPEADTQYFGPGTRLTVL.